The subject of this entry is one T cell receptor beta chain. This specimen belongs to a study of blood T cell repertoires in COVID-19. Assay: immunoSEQ multiplex PCR; the TCRdb copy retains only in-frame clones and omits some. The sample contains around 250,000 clones, approximately 90% of which appear only once. V lost 1 base and J 0 bases, leaving 10 bases between the germline ends. Germline V lookup: CDR1 SEHNR, CDR2 FQNEAQ (reference sequence). The CDR3 is 16 residues long. The rearrangement links TRBV7-9 to TRBJ2-1, with D perhaps matching TRBD1 (5 bases). The sequence came from a man younger than 35 with active or convalescent COVID-19. The sequenced material came from peripheral blood. As DNA, the CDR3 is TGTGCCAGCAGCTTAGGGGGCACGATCTCCTACAATGAGCAGTTCTTC. Its translation: CASSLGGTISYNEQFF. The full variable domain, rest sourced from reference TRBV7-9 and TRBJ2-1, is DTGVSQNPRHKITKRGQNVTFRCDPISEHNRLYWYRQTLGQGPEFLTYFQNEAQLEKSRLLSDRFSAERPKGSFSTLEIQRTEQGDSAMYLCASSLGGTISYNEQFFGPGTRLTVL.